This T cell receptor beta chain was identified during a study of shared clonotypes between healthy human individuals. The germline V gene encodes CDR1 SQVTM and CDR2 ANQGSEA. Trimming left V 5 bases short and J 4 bases short, with 11 bases between. This CDR3 has 12 residues. Using immunoSEQ multiplex PCR, the repertoire was profiled, and TCRdb retains in-frame clones only, with some absent. Of around 510,000 clones in the sample, approximately 95% were seen once. Caucasian adults residing in Nashville, Tennessee made up all the donors. This rearrangement joins TRBV29-1 to TRBJ2-5; D remains ambiguous. The TCR was taken from a woman aged 25 to 39 in good health. The specimen was naive CD4+ T cells sorted from blood. The subset denotes: CD45RA+ positively selected. The CDR3 DNA is TGCAGCGTTCGTTCCGGTCCAGAGACCCAGTACTTC. Its protein is CSVRSGPETQYF. The whole variable domain, remainder taken from reference TRBV29-1 and TRBJ2-5, is SAVISQKPSRDICQRGTSLTIQCQVDSQVTMMFWYRQQPGQSLTLIATANQGSEATYESGFVIDKFPISRPNLTFSTLTVSNMSPEDSSIYLCSVRSGPETQYFGPGTRLLVL.